This TCR beta chain was recovered during a study of T cells after yellow fever vaccination. Study conclusions and caveats: Once the booster was given, most primary-vaccination clones reappeared, at approximately 97% for CD4 and roughly 91% for CD8. Sorted repertoires could include abundant contaminating clonotypes from bulk cells.

This clonotype was observed many times. Its antigen is not identified. Trimming cost V 4 bases and J 8 bases; bases outside gene matches: 3. The CDR3 runs to 14 residues. Germline loops: CDR1 KGHSH, CDR2 LQKENI. TCR cDNA, made by 5'RACE template switching, carried an added universal primer site and UMIs. TCRdb re-analysed the 5' RACE reads in MiXCR, keeping a single row per CDR3 protein. The sample contains some 670,000 distinct CDR3 sequences, approximately 13% of which appear only once. The specimen comprised PBMCs, sampled on the day of the yellow fever booster vaccination. The chain combines TRBV18 with TRBJ2-1, with 12 bases aligning to TRBD2. This TCR was recovered from a man aged 25-40 years who received the YFV17D yellow fever vaccine. This CDR3 is CASSLGTSGHEQFF. In DNA, the CDR3 is TGTGCCAGCTCACTAGGGACTAGCGGGCATGAGCAGTTCTTC.